These 9 T cell receptor beta chains were sequenced from one sample in a study of lymphopenia after photon versus proton radiotherapy. The protocol was immunoSEQ multiplex PCR, while the TCRdb copy is restricted to in-frame clones and leaves out a portion. The sample consists of 55,000 to 70,000 clones, about nine tenths of them appearing once. Sample: peripheral blood, taken from a patient treated with photon-based radiotherapy. These receptors were taken from a woman between 40 and 50 years old with cholangiocarcinoma.

The chain's CDR3 is CASGTNTGELFF. The CDR3 DNA reads TGTGCCAGCGGGACTAACACCGGGGAGCTGTTTTTT. The chain combines TRBV28 with TRBJ2-2; D possibly corresponds to TRBD2 (6 bases). Trimming pared 8 bases from V and 2 bases from J, leaving 6 bases between. The CDR3 is 12 amino acids. Germline CDR1 reads MDHEN; CDR2 reads SYDVKM.

The chain links TRBV28 to TRBJ1-3, with TRBD1 identical over 9 bases. Germline values: CDR1 MDHEN, CDR2 SYDVKM. V dropped 6 bases and J dropped 1; count of bases not matched to a gene: 10. CDR3 size: 17 residues. The CDR3 loop is CASSPRDRVNSGNTIYF. CDR3 bases: TGTGCCAGCAGCCCCCGGGACAGGGTGAATTCTGGAAACACCATATATTTT.

As concerns this clone: The identical CDR3 is also encoded by other nucleotide sequences in the sample. The V and J genes are TRBV30 and TRBJ1-1; the D is unclear. CDR1 GTSNPN and CDR2 SVGIG come from the germline V gene (reference sequence). This CDR3 has 12 amino acids. V was pared by 0 bases and J by 0 bases, with 2 bases between. CDR3 bases: TGTGCCTGGAGTGTCCTGAACACTGAAGCTTTCTTT. Translation: CAWSVLNTEAFF.

The chain carries TRBV6-1 and TRBJ2-2; TRBD1 might be the D (5 bases). CDR3 length: 16 residues. Trimming pared 0 bases from V and 1 base from J, leaving 9 bases between. Germline CDR1 is MNHNS and CDR2 is SASEGT. CDR3 DNA sequence: TGTGCCAGCAGTGAAGCGACAGCGATGAACACCGGGGAGCTGTTTTTT. Encoded protein: CASSEATAMNTGELFF.

The chain is built from TRBV7-2 and TRBJ1-6, with a weak D call TRBD1 (5 bases). Deletions cut 6 bases from V and 6 bases from J, with 15 bases between. The CDR3 has 15 residues. CDR1 and CDR2 (germline): SGHTA, FQGNSA. In DNA form, the CDR3 reads TGTGCCAGCAGTACAGGTCCCGTAACTAATTCACCCCTCCACTTT. It specifies CASSTGPVTNSPLHF. Based on the CDR3 plus reference TRBV7-2 and TRBJ1-6, the full variable domain is GAGVSQSPSNKVTEKGKDVELRCDPISGHTALYWYRQSLGQGLEFLIYFQGNSAPDKSGLPSDRFSAERTGGSVSTLTIQRTQQEDSAVYLCASSTGPVTNSPLHFGNGTRLTVT.

The chain has TRBV7-9 and TRBJ2-2; a possible D gene is TRBD1 (5 bases). The germline V gene has CDR1 SEHNR and CDR2 FQNEAQ (reference sequence). The CDR3 spans 16 residues. V was clipped by 8 bases and J by 0 bases, with 16 bases between them. Written as DNA, the CDR3 is TGTGCCAGCGGGGCTGAGGTGGGCCCGAACACCGGGGAGCTGTTTTTT. This translates into CASGAEVGPNTGELFF.

The CDR3 reads CASSRRSTSGGAGTGELFF. The CDR3 bases are TGCGCCAGCAGTCGAAGGTCCACTAGCGGGGGCGCCGGCACCGGGGAGCTGTTTTTT. The chain has TRBV5-1 and TRBJ2-2; TRBD2 agrees at 11 bases. With 5 bases clipped from V and 4 bases from J, the junction kept 16 bases outside the gene matches. The CDR3 is 19 residues long. Germline assignment: CDR1 SGHRS and CDR2 YFSETQ.

The V gene is TRBV23-1, the J gene TRBJ1-5; no clear D gene. TRBV23-1 is identified as an open reading frame with a role that is uncertain. Trimming took off 7 bases at V and 4 bases at J, with 14 bases between the two ends. This CDR3 region has 14 residues. The CDR3 reads CASTWRQDNQPQHF. As DNA, the CDR3 is TGCGCCAGCACGTGGAGGCAGGATAATCAGCCCCAGCATTTT.

The rearrangement joins TRBV5-8 to TRBJ2-3, with D perhaps TRBD2 (6 bases). The ends were cut back, 4 bases at V and 0 bases at J, with 18 bases in the middle. The germline V gene has CDR1 SGHTS and CDR2 YDEGEE. The CDR3 runs to 17 residues. CDR3 sequence (DNA): TGTGCCAGCAGCCCTCCGCCGGGGGAGACTAGCACAGATACGCAGTATTTT. Protein product: CASSPPPGETSTDTQYF.